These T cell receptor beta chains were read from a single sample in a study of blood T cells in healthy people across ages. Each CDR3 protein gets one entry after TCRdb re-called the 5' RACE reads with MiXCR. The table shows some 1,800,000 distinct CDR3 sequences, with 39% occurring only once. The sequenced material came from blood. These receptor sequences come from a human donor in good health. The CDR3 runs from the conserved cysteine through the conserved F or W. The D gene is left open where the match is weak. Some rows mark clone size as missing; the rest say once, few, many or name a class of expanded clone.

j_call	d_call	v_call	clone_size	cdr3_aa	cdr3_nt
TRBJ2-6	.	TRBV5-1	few	CASSLDLSTGANVLTF	TGCGCCAGCAGCTTGGATCTTTCCACTGGGGCCAACGTCCTGACTTTC
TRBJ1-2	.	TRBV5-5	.	CASSLEANGYGYTF	TGTGCCAGCAGCTTAGAGGCGAATGGGTATGGCTACACCTTC
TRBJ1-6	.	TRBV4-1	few	CASSQDLAATLLNSPLHF	TGCGCCAGCAGCCAAGATCTGGCAGCCACTCTCCTTAATTCACCCCTCCACTTT
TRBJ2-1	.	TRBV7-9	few	CASSLLVGYNEQFF	TGTGCCAGCAGCTTATTAGTGGGCTACAATGAGCAGTTCTTC
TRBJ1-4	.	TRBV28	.	CASSSPGGEGNEKLFF	TGTGCCAGCAGTTCCCCGGGGGGGGAAGGTAATGAAAAACTGTTTTTT
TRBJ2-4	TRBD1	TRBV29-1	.	CSERTGGGEQYF	TGCAGCGAAAGGACAGGGGGCGGTGAGCAGTACTTC
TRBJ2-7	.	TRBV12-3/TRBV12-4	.	CASGLSGTIYEQYF	TGTGCCAGCGGGCTCAGTGGGACAATCTACGAGCAGTACTTC
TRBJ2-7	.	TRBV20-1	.	CSARDHGWPYPYEQYF	TGCAGTGCTAGAGATCACGGGTGGCCGTATCCCTACGAGCAGTACTTC
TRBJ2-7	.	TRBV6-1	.	CASGGQIIIYEQYF	TGTGCCAGCGGAGGACAGATCATAATCTACGAGCAGTACTTC
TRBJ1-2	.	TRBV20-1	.	CSARGTGTSSGYTF	TGCAGTGCTAGAGGCACCGGGACATCAAGTGGCTACACCTTC
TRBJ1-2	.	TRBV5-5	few	CASSLVAGAGPYGYTF	TGTGCCAGCAGCTTAGTAGCTGGGGCAGGGCCCTATGGCTACACCTTC
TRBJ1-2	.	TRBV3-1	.	CASSQVRAGFYGYTF	TGTGCCAGCAGCCAAGTACGGGCAGGGTTCTATGGCTACACCTTC
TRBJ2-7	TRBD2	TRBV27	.	CASSPWAAGGFEQYF	TGTGCCAGCAGTCCCTGGGCAGCGGGGGGCTTCGAGCAGTACTTC
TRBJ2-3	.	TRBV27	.	CASTMGSTDAQYF	TGTGCCAGCACTATGGGGAGCACAGATGCGCAGTATTTT
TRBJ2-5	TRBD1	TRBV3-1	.	CASSPRTGGQRETQYF	TGTGCCAGCAGCCCTCGGACAGGGGGCCAGCGGGAGACCCAGTACTTC
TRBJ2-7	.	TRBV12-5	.	CASGPERPSSSYEQYF	TGTGCTAGTGGTCCAGAACGTCCATCCAGCTCCTACGAGCAGTACTTC
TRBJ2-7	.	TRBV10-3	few	CAISETLYEQYF	TGTGCCATCAGTGAGACCCTTTACGAGCAGTACTTC
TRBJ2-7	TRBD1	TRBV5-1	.	CASSWRTGAYEQYF	TGCGCCAGCAGCTGGAGGACAGGGGCCTACGAGCAGTACTTC
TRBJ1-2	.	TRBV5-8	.	CASSLAPLFGYTF	TGTGCCAGCAGCTTGGCCCCTCTTTTTGGCTACACCTTC
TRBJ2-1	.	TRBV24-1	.	CATSDPGGLGINEQFF	TGTGCCACCAGTGACCCCGGGGGACTTGGAATCAATGAGCAGTTCTTC
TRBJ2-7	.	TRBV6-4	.	CASSDYPSGEQYF	TGTGCCAGCAGTGACTACCCGAGTGGGGAGCAGTACTTC
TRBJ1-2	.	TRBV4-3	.	CASSQAVGTNYGYTF	TGCGCCAGCAGCCAAGCAGTTGGGACTAACTATGGCTACACCTTC
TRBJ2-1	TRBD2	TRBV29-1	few	CSASGGGDEQFF	TGCAGCGCTTCTGGGGGAGGGGATGAGCAGTTCTTC
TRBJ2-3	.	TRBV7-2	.	CASSPDLQVDTQYF	TGTGCCAGCAGTCCGGACTTGCAGGTCGATACGCAGTATTTT
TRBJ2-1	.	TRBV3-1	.	CASSPVRYNEQFF	TGTGCCAGCAGCCCCGTTAGGTACAATGAGCAGTTCTTC
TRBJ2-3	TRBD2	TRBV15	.	CATSSRLAGGVYTDTQYF	TGTGCCACCAGCAGTCGACTAGCGGGGGGGGTATACACAGATACGCAGTATTTT
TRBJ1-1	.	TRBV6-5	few	CASSHRAGRMNTEAFF	TGTGCCAGCAGTCACAGGGCCGGTAGGATGAACACTGAAGCTTTCTTT
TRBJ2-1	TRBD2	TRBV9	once	CASSDGTSGVGFNNEQFF	TGTGCCAGCAGCGATGGGACTAGCGGGGTCGGGTTCAACAATGAGCAGTTCTTC
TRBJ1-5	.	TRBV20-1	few	CSAADSPNQPQHF	TGCAGTGCTGCGGACAGCCCCAATCAGCCCCAGCATTTT
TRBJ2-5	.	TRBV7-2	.	CASSLAISWGPQETQYF	TGTGCCAGCAGCTTAGCTATTAGCTGGGGGCCTCAAGAGACCCAGTACTTC
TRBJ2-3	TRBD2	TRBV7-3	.	CASSLSGGALDTQYF	TGTGCCAGCAGCCTGAGCGGGGGGGCCTTAGATACGCAGTATTTT
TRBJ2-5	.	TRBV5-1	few	CASSLEPARYSQETQYF	TGCGCCAGCAGCTTGGAACCAGCCCGATACAGCCAAGAGACCCAGTACTTC
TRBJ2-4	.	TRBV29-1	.	CSVANRPSGERYF	TGCAGCGTTGCTAACAGGCCCTCGGGAGAGCGGTACTTC
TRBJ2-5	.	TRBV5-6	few	CASSLRGALEQYF	TGTGCCAGCAGCTTGAGGGGAGCTCTGGAGCAGTACTTC
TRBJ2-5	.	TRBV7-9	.	CASSSRAMYQETQYF	TGTGCCAGCAGCTCTCGGGCCATGTACCAAGAGACCCAGTACTTC
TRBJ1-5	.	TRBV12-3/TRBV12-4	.	CASSFWVGTQPQHF	TGTGCCAGCAGTTTCTGGGTGGGGACTCAGCCCCAGCATTTT
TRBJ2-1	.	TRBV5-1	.	CASSLAPGGDEQFF	TGCGCCAGCAGCCTGGCGCCCGGGGGTGATGAGCAGTTCTTC
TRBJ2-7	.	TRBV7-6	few	CASSFQFSYEQYF	TGTGCCAGCAGCTTTCAGTTCTCCTACGAGCAGTACTTC